The rows below give T cell receptor beta chains drawn from one sample of a study of OX40 agonist ivuxolimab in advanced cancers. The protocol was immunoSEQ multiplex PCR, while the TCRdb copy is restricted to in-frame clones and leaves out a portion. The sample has 100,000 to 120,000 clones, more than 70% seen once. Here the sequenced sample was CD4+ or CD8+ T cells sorted from blood, taken in a trial of the OX40 agonist ivuxolimab. These receptor sequences come from an adult with an advanced solid tumor such as melanoma, head and neck, liver or kidney cancer. Each CDR3 is given with its conserved first and last residue. Fields, in order: D gene, V gene, clone size, J gene, CDR3 protein, CDR3 DNA. A D gene is named only where the DNA matches it firmly. Size values are once, few and many counts, or a class for expanded clones, and some rows have none.

TRBD1	TRBV7-3	NA	TRBJ1-1	CASSLRTGGPGTEAFF	TGTGCCAGCAGCTTAAGGACAGGGGGACCGGGCACTGAAGCTTTCTTT
NA	TRBV18	NA	TRBJ1-2	CASSPGETYGYTF	TGTGCCAGCTCACCGGGAGAGACTTATGGCTACACCTTC
NA	TRBV5-4	NA	TRBJ2-7	CASSLAGVPYEQYF	TGTGCCAGCAGCTTGGCCGGGGTCCCCTACGAGCAGTACTTC
TRBD2	TRBV5-1	NA	TRBJ2-3	CASSPSERERTDTQYF	TGCGCCAGCAGCCCATCGGAGCGGGAGAGGACAGATACGCAGTATTTT
NA	TRBV30	NA	TRBJ1-2	CAWSVLPGNYGYTF	TGTGCCTGGAGTGTACTTCCCGGGAACTATGGCTACACCTTC
TRBD1	TRBV9	once	TRBJ2-2	CASSAGTGETGELFF	TGTGCCAGCAGCGCAGGGACAGGGGAAACCGGGGAGCTGTTTTTT
NA	TRBV9	NA	TRBJ2-3	CASSVDPGAISRTDTQYF	TGTGCCAGCAGCGTAGATCCGGGGGCCATCTCCCGCACAGATACGCAGTATTTT
TRBD1	TRBV5-1	NA	TRBJ1-6	CASSATGTAHNSPLHF	TGCGCCAGCAGCGCGACCGGGACAGCTCATAATTCACCCCTCCACTTT
NA	TRBV5-1	NA	TRBJ2-3	CASSLEGDNANTQYF	TGCGCCAGCAGCTTGGAAGGGGACAACGCGAATACGCAGTATTTT
NA	TRBV7-3	NA	TRBJ2-3	CASSPLPGTDTQYF	TGTGCCAGCAGCCCCCTCCCAGGGACAGATACGCAGTATTTT
TRBD1	TRBV18	NA	TRBJ2-6	CASSPGTGGSGANVLTF	TGTGCCAGCTCACCTGGGACAGGGGGCTCTGGGGCCAACGTCCTGACTTTC
NA	TRBV5-5	NA	TRBJ2-1	CASSLDRGLPGVFF	TGTGCCAGCAGCTTGGATAGGGGCCTTCCAGGGGTGTTCTTC
NA	TRBV6-1	NA	TRBJ2-2	CASLWADNTGELFF	TGTGCCTCCCTTTGGGCGGATAACACCGGGGAGCTGTTTTTT
TRBD1	TRBV19	NA	TRBJ1-1	CASSMRTGSNTEAFF	TGTGCCAGTAGTATGCGGACAGGGTCGAACACTGAAGCTTTCTTT
NA	TRBV7-9	NA	TRBJ1-4	CASSLGGGQNEKLFF	TGTGCCAGCAGCTTAGGGGGTGGACAAAATGAAAAACTGTTTTTT
NA	TRBV7-8	NA	TRBJ2-7	CASSLSGYEQYF	TGTGCCAGCAGCTTAAGCGGCTACGAGCAGTACTTC
TRBD2	TRBV7-2	NA	TRBJ2-5	CASSQSGRQETQYF	TGTGCCAGCAGCCAAAGCGGGAGGCAAGAGACCCAGTACTTC
TRBD1	TRBV28	NA	TRBJ1-2	CASKPTGFVYGYTF	TGTGCCAGCAAACCGACAGGGTTCGTCTATGGCTACACCTTC
NA	TRBV7-2	NA	TRBJ1-1	CASSPRKGMNTEAFF	TGTGCCAGCAGCCCCCGAAAAGGGATGAACACTGAAGCTTTCTTT
TRBD1	TRBV28	few	TRBJ1-1	CASSGSGGRGAGEAFF	TGTGCCAGCAGTGGATCAGGGGGAAGGGGCGCGGGTGAAGCTTTCTTT
NA	TRBV7-3	NA	TRBJ2-2	CASSLNRAPNTGELFF	TGTGCCAGCAGCTTAAACAGAGCTCCGAACACCGGGGAGCTGTTTTTT
NA	TRBV30	NA	TRBJ1-1	CAWRGGRAITEAFF	TGTGCCTGGAGAGGGGGACGGGCGATCACTGAAGCTTTCTTT
NA	TRBV5-6	NA	TRBJ1-5	CASSFYGTRQPQHF	TGTGCCAGCAGCTTTTACGGGACGAGGCAGCCCCAGCATTTT
NA	TRBV6-1	NA	TRBJ1-6	CASSVRSPLHF	TGTGCCAGCAGTGTCCGGTCACCCCTCCACTTT
NA	TRBV10-3	few	TRBJ1-2	CAISEPTIYGYTF	TGTGCCATCAGTGAACCAACCATCTATGGCTACACCTTC
NA	TRBV19	NA	TRBJ1-5	CASSYRALNQPQHF	TGTGCCAGTAGTTATAGGGCCCTCAATCAGCCCCAGCATTTT
NA	TRBV6-1	NA	TRBJ2-5	CASSEKGGSRKTQYF	TGTGCCAGCAGTGAAAAGGGGGGCTCTCGGAAGACCCAGTACTTC
TRBD1	TRBV7-6	once	TRBJ2-5	CASSSPGGPYQETQYF	TGTGCCAGCAGCAGCCCAGGGGGCCCCTACCAAGAGACCCAGTACTTC
TRBD1	TRBV6-6	NA	TRBJ1-2	CASSPTGPGYGYTF	TGTGCCAGCAGTCCGACAGGGCCGGGCTATGGCTACACCTTC
NA	TRBV11-3	NA	TRBJ2-1	CASSLDRRDEQFF	TGTGCCAGCAGCTTAGACCGCCGGGATGAGCAGTTCTTC
NA	TRBV7-6	NA	TRBJ2-1	CASSLASNEQFF	TGTGCCAGCAGCTTAGCAAGCAATGAGCAGTTCTTC
NA	TRBV7-6	once	TRBJ1-6	CASSLRGGEGSPLHF	TGTGCCAGCAGCTTACGGGGGGGGGAAGGGTCACCCCTCCACTTT
NA	TRBV7-2	NA	TRBJ1-1	CASSPRTEAFF	TGTGCCAGCAGCCCCCGAACTGAAGCTTTCTTT
TRBD1	TRBV10-3	NA	TRBJ1-2	CAISANPGRGRLYGYTF	TGTGCCATCAGTGCAAACCCCGGTAGGGGGCGCCTCTATGGCTACACCTTC
NA	TRBV14	NA	TRBJ2-3	CASNRFQVDTQYF	TGTGCCAGCAACCGGTTCCAAGTAGATACGCAGTATTTT
NA	TRBV7-2	NA	TRBJ1-4	CASSFGQTATNEKLFF	TGTGCCAGCAGCTTTGGACAGACCGCAACTAATGAAAAACTGTTTTTT
NA	TRBV5-1	NA	TRBJ1-4	CASSLTQGSNEKLFF	TGCGCCAGCAGTCTTACACAGGGATCTAATGAAAAACTGTTTTTT
NA	TRBV4-3	NA	TRBJ1-4	CASSQVVFDEKLFF	TGCGCCAGCAGCCAAGTTGTGTTCGATGAAAAACTGTTTTTT
TRBD2	TRBV28	once	TRBJ2-4	CASSSLIAREIDKNIQYF	TGTGCCAGCAGCTCCCTTATTGCGCGGGAGATCGACAAAAACATTCAGTACTTC
NA	TRBV19	NA	TRBJ2-1	CASSPYSELVARGQFF	TGTGCCAGTAGTCCATATTCGGAACTAGTTGCCAGGGGGCAGTTCTTC
NA	TRBV6-6	NA	TRBJ1-5	CASKSDQPQHF	TGTGCCAGCAAAAGCGATCAGCCCCAGCATTTT
NA	TRBV19	NA	TRBJ2-5	CASRGQETQYF	TGTGCCAGTAGGGGTCAAGAGACCCAGTACTTC
NA	TRBV20-1	few	TRBJ1-1	CSAIEEEAFF	TGCAGTGCCATCGAGGAAGAAGCTTTCTTT
TRBD2	TRBV28	NA	TRBJ2-3	CASSPTSFADTQYF	TGTGCCAGCAGTCCGACTAGCTTCGCAGATACGCAGTATTTT
TRBD1	TRBV5-1	NA	TRBJ2-2	CASSLGTRAGGNTGELFF	TGCGCCAGCAGCTTGGGGACCCGGGCAGGGGGGAACACCGGGGAGCTGTTTTTT
TRBD2	TRBV28	NA	TRBJ2-7	CASNPMWGGTYEQYF	TGTGCCAGCAACCCGATGTGGGGGGGAACCTACGAGCAGTACTTC
TRBD1	TRBV7-8	NA	TRBJ1-5	CASSLYGTATNQPQHF	TGTGCCAGCAGCTTATATGGGACAGCTACCAATCAGCCCCAGCATTTT
NA	TRBV5-4	NA	TRBJ2-7	CASSEQVPPYEQYF	TGTGCCAGCAGCGAACAAGTTCCGCCCTACGAGCAGTACTTC
NA	TRBV7-9	NA	TRBJ1-1	CASSLGYVDTEAFF	TGTGCCAGCAGCTTAGGATATGTGGACACTGAAGCTTTCTTT
NA	TRBV7-2	NA	TRBJ2-1	CASSLAGSLYNEQFF	TGTGCCAGCAGCTTAGCGGGGTCCTTATACAATGAGCAGTTCTTC
NA	TRBV10-3	NA	TRBJ1-6	CAISESEAESPLHF	TGTGCCATCAGTGAGTCCGAGGCGGAATCACCCCTCCACTTT